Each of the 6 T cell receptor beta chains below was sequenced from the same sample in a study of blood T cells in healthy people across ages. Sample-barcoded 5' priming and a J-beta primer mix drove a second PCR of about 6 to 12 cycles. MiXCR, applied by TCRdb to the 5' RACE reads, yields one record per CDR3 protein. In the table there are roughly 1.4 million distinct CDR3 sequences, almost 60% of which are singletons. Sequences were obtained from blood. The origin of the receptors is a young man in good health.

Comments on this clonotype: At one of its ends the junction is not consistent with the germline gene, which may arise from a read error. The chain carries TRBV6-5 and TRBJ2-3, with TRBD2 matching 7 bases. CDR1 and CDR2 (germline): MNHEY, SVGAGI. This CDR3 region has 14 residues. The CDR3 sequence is CASNYRLSGGTQYF. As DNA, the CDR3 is TGTGCCAGCAATTACCGGCTATCGGGGGGTACGCAGTATTTT.

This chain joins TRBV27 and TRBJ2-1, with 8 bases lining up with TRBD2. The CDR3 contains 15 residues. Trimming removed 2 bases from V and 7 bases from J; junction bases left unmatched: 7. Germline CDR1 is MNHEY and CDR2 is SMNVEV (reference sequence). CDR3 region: CASSLRGGLGNEQFF. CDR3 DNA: TGTGCCAGCAGTTTACGGGGGGGCCTTGGAAATGAGCAGTTCTTC.

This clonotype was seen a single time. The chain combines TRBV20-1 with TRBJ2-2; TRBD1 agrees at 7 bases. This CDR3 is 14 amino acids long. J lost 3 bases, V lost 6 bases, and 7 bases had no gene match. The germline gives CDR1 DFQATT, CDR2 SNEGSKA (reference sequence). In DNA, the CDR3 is TGCAGTGCCAAGACAGGGATGTACACCGGGGAGCTGTTTTTT. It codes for CSAKTGMYTGELFF.

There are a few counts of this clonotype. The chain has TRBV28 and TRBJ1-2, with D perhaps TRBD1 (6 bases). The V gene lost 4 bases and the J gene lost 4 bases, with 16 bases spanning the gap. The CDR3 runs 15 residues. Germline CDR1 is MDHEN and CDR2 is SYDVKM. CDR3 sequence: CASSSGLADSYGYTF. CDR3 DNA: TGTGCCAGCAGTTCCGGGCTCGCGGACAGCTATGGCTACACCTTC.

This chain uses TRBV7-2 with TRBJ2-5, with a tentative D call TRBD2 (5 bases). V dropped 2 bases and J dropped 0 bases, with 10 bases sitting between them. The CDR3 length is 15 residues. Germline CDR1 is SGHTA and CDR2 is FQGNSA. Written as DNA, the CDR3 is TGTGCCAGCAGCTTACAAAGCGGAGACCAAGAGACCCAGTACTTC. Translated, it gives CASSLQSGDQETQYF.

The DNA for the CDR3 is TGTGCCAGCAGTACCAGTTTTGGGGGGCAGTACGAGCAGTACTTC. Encoded protein: CASSTSFGGQYEQYF. The chain combines TRBV6-5 with TRBJ2-7; possibly TRBD1 or TRBD2 for D (6 bases each). V was cut by 5 bases and J by 4 bases, with 18 bases left in between. CDR1 MNHEY and CDR2 SVGAGI come from the germline V gene. The length of the CDR3 is 15 residues.